Below, 8 T cell receptor beta chains from the same sample are listed, as sequenced in a study of low-dose radiotherapy and immunotherapy resistance in tumors. Priming of first-strand cDNA relied on TRAV- and TRBV-specific primers (covering alpha and beta chains). The authors ran 15 to 20 PCR cycles to amplify TCRs with a constant-region primer and V-primer adapter. TCRdb redid the calling of the reads with MiXCR, one entry per CDR3 protein. The sample lists roughly 10,000 distinct CDR3 sequences, over 55% seen once, with 12% in the top ten. Receptors were obtained from a human donor with advanced metastatic prostate, ovarian, gallbladder or colorectal cancer (not recorded which). This table probably holds off-target reads from a library built for another chain.

V gene TRBV6-5 combines with J gene TRBJ2-7; D unclear. Germline lookup yields CDR1 MNHEY and CDR2 SVGAGI. Trimming pared 6 bases from V and 4 bases from J, leaving 7 bases between. The CDR3 is 11 amino acids. The DNA for the CDR3 is TGTGCCAGCAGCCGGATTTACGAGCAGTACTTC. Its protein is CASSRIYEQYF.

In this sample, this clonotype turned up a few times. The chain joins TRBV28 to TRBJ2-1; TRBD2 might be the D (5 bases). Between the trimmed V and J ends, which lost 6 bases and 9 bases, there was a span of 9 bases. This CDR3 comprises 11 residues. Germline V gene data show CDR1 as MDHEN and CDR2 as SYDVKM. In nucleotides, the CDR3 is TGTGCCAGCAGCCCAGGAGGTGAGCAGTTCTTC. Protein sequence: CASSPGGEQFF.

This clonotype was observed a handful of times. The J gene is TRBJ2-2, the V gene TRBV2, with unresolved D. The CDR3 totals 15 residues. The germline V and J ends were trimmed by 2 bases and 3 bases, with 10 bases remaining between them. The germline gives CDR1 SNHLY, CDR2 FYNNEI. CDR3: CASSENRPYTGELFF. CDR3 bases: TGTGCCAGCAGTGAAAACAGACCCTACACCGGGGAGCTGTTTTTT.

The sample holds a few counts of this clonotype. This CDR3 is CASRLAGITYEQYF. The CDR3 bases are TGTGCCAGCAGGCTAGCGGGAATAACCTACGAGCAGTACTTC. The chain couples TRBV6-2 or TRBV6-3 to TRBJ2-7, with TRBD2 matching 9 bases. The junction had 5 bases not matched to a gene; V was cut back by 6 bases and J by 2 bases. Per the germline V gene, CDR1 is MNHEY and CDR2 is SVGEGT. This CDR3 spans 14 amino acids.

This chain links TRBV28 with TRBJ1-1; D might be TRBD1 (6 bases). In germline, CDR1 is MDHEN, CDR2 SYDVKM. The CDR3 contains 13 residues. Trimming left V 6 bases short and J 4 bases short, with 12 bases between. CDR3 protein: CASSFNRATEAFF. DNA of the CDR3: TGTGCCAGCAGCTTTAACAGGGCCACTGAAGCTTTCTTT.

The gene calls are TRBV5-1 and TRBJ1-1; possibly TRBD1 for D (6 bases). The CDR3 sequence is 15 residues long. The germline V and J ends were trimmed by 0 bases and 0 bases, with 9 bases remaining between them. Per the germline V gene, CDR1 is SGHRS and CDR2 is YFSETQ. The CDR3 nucleotides read TGCGCCAGCAGCTTGGGGGGACAAATGAACACTGAAGCTTTCTTT. Amino acids: CASSLGGQMNTEAFF.

The genes are TRBV19 and TRBJ2-3, with 9 bases identical to TRBD2. The V gene's germline CDR1 is LNHDA and CDR2 SQIVND (reference sequence). Losses at the gene ends were 3 bases for V and 2 bases for J; bases not matched to a gene: 3. The CDR3 is made up of 15 amino acids. This CDR3 reads CASSILAGTTDTQYF. The CDR3 DNA is TGTGCCAGTAGTATCCTAGCGGGGACCACAGATACGCAGTATTTT.

The V gene is TRBV2, the J gene TRBJ2-4; 7 bases are a match to TRBD1. The CDR3 contains 15 residues. Germline loops: CDR1 SNHLY, CDR2 FYNNEI. Trimming at V came to 3 bases and at J to 4 bases, leaving 6 bases not matched to a gene. The CDR3 loop reads CASSDPGQNKNIQYF. The CDR3 bases are TGTGCCAGCAGTGACCCGGGACAGAATAAAAACATTCAGTACTTC.